This TCR beta chain was identified in a study of cytomegalovirus exposure and HLA in healthy donors. Germline-derived CDR1 and CDR2 are SGHNT and YENEEA. The CDR3 covers 13 residues. V lost 1 base to trimming and J lost 5 bases; unmatched junction nucleotides: 1. As for this clone: Antigen unknown.

Primers included in the PCR were 60 Vbeta and 13 Jbeta primers. Measured with immunoSEQ multiplex PCR; TCRdb has only the in-frame clones, and not every one. The sample has about 130,000 clones, 74% seen once. Study-wide points: In a later analysis, HLA-associated TCR beta chains were more clonally expanded than equally common others.

The TCR comes from a woman between 45 and 65 years old in good health and CMV-seropositive. This chain joins TRBV11-3 and TRBJ1-1; 7 bases match TRBD1. The source material was PBMCs. The CDR3 here is CASSLVTGTEAFF. In nucleotides, the CDR3 is TGTGCCAGCAGCTTAGTGACAGGGACTGAAGCTTTCTTT.